This TCR beta chain appears in the sequencing data of a study of T cells expressing NK-cell markers. Study observations and caveats: Expanded NKG2C+ T cell clones were not confirmed as HCMV-specific.

Of note for this clonotype: Its antigen remains unidentified.

From its re-call of the 5' RACE reads, TCRdb lists each CDR3 protein once, without DNA. This sample contains 150,000 to 180,000 distinct CDR3 sequences. Germline V gives CDR1 KGHSH, CDR2 LQKENI. The CDR3 totals 14 residues. The clonotype comes from a woman in her forties or fifties in good health. Sequencing input: blood T cells: a sorted CD56 or NKG2C T cell subset, CD4+ or CD8+ T cells, or bulk PBMC T cells (not recorded which). The chain carries TRBV18 and TRBJ2-5. CDR3 amino acids: CASSPSDHQETQYF.